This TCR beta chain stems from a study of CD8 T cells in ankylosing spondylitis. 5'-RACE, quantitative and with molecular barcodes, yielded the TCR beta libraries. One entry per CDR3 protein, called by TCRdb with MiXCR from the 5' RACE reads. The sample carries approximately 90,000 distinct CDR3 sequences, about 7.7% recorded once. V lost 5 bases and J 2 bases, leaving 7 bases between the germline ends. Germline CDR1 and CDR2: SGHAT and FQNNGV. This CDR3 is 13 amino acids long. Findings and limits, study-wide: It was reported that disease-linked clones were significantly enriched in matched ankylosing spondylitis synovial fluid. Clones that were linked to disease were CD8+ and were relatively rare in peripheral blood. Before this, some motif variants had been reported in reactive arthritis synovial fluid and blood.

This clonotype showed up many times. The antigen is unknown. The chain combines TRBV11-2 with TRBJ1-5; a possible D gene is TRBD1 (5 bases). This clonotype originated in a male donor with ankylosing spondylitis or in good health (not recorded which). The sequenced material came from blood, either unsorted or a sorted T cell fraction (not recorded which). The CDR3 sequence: CASSEQGNQPQHF. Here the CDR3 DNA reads TGTGCCAGCAGCGAACAGGGCAATCAGCCCCAGCATTTT.